Reported below is one T cell receptor beta chain. The sample is drawn from a study of monozygotic twins with inflammatory bowel disease. Germline V CDR1 and CDR2: SGHTS, YDEGEE. This CDR3 comprises 14 residues. TCRdb reworked the 5' RACE reads into one entry per CDR3 protein, no DNA. The table lists 140,000 to 150,000 distinct CDR3 sequences. The V call is TRBV5-8, the J call TRBJ1-2; TCRdb calls TRBD1, which cannot be checked without DNA. Material for sequencing was blood. This TCR was recovered from a human donor with ulcerative colitis or Crohn's disease, or a healthy co-twin of an affected twin (not recorded which). CDR3 residues: CASSLVLGAYGYTF.